This entry concerns a single TCR beta chain. These data come from a study of cytomegalovirus exposure and HLA in healthy donors. The CDR3 loop spans 18 amino acids. PCR employed 60 Vbeta and 13 Jbeta primers. TCRdb keeps only in-frame clones here, not all; method: immunoSEQ multiplex PCR. The sample has around 140,000 clones, roughly 80% seen once. This chain joins TRBV21-1 and TRBJ2-5; the table's D gene call, TRBD2, was not cross checked with the DNA. The DNA end lines up better with TRBJ2-7; the J call may be wrong. TRBV21-1 is a pseudogene locus. The sample taken for sequencing was PBMCs. The sequence derives from a man aged 35-49 years in good health and CMV-seropositive. Here the CDR3 DNA reads TGTGCCAGCAGAACACTAGCGGGAGTTGGGTCTGTGCGGGGCGAGCAGTACTTC. Amino acid sequence: CASRTLAGVGSVRGEQYF.